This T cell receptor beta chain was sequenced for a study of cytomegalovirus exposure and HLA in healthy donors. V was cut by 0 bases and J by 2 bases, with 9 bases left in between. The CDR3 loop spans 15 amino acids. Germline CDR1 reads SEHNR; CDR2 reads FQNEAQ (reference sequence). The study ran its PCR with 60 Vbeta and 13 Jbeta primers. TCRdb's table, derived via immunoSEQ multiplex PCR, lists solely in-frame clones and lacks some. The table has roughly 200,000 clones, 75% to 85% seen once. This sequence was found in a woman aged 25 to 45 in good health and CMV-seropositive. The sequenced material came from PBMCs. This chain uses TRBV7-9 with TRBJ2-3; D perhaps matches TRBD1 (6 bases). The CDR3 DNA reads TGTGCCAGCAGCTTAGCGTGGGACACCACAGATACGCAGTATTTT. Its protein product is CASSLAWDTTDTQYF.